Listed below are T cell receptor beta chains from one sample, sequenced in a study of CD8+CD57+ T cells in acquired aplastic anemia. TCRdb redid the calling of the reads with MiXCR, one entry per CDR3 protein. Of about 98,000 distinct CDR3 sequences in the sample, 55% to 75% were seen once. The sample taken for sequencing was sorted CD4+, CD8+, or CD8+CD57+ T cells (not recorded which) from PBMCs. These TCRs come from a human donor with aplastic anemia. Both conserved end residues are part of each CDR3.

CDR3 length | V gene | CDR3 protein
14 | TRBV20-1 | CSARARVVGETQYF
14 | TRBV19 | CASSSWTEHYEQYF
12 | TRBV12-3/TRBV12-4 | CASSLTAYGYTF
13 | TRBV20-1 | CSASNEGNYGYTF
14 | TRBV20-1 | CSANRGGSNQPQHF
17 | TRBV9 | CASSAGLAGARFDEQYF
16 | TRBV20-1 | CSARSGTSGTADTQYF
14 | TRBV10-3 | CAIRTGQGDSPLHF
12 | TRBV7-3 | CASSAGADTQYF
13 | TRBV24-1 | CATSDTTELGYTF
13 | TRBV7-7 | CASSASINNEQYF
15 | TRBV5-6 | CASSDSEGRYNEQFF
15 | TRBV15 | CATSREVAGTGELFF
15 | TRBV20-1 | CSARDPRQGFHEQYF
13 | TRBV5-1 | CASSLGGAEEQYF
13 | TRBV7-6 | CASSLDSGSEAFF
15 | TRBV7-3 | CASRPLQPVNTEAFF
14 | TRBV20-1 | CSAREGGNSYEQYF
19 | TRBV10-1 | CASSESSLTAGGPWNEQFF
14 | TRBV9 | CASSVGQGARVAFF
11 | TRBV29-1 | CSVDPFDGYTF
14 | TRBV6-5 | CASSYSSAYTEAFF
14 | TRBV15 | CATSKDRDRVGYTF
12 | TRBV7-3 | CASSLEGNEQYF
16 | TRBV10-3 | CAISAGDKGMNTEAFF
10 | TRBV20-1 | CSASRLEAFF
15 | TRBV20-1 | CSARDRGQGKSEQYF
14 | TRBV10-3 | CAITDGANSYEQYF
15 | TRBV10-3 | CAISESAEGNYGYTF
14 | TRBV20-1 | CSARGVGGYNEQFF
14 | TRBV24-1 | CATSPGTGLETQYF
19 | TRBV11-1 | CASSVAGGVLSSGANVLTF
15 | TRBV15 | CATSSPQELNEKLFF
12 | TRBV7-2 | CASGRGTNTIYF
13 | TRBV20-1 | CTVDSSRQETQYF
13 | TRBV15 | CATSRQGQETQYF
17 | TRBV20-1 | CSATLAGAPSAGNEQFF
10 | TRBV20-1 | CSASSDTQYF
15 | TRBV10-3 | CAISGQGTTGDTIYF
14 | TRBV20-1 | CSALAGGSPDTQYF
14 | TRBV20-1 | CSAVPGIGTGELFF
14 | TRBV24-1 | CATSEADRDYEQYF
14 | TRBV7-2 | CASSRRDSNQPQHF
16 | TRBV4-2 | CASSEGTWNSNTEAFF
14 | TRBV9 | CASSVESGGPIPFF
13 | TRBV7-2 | CASSPGGYNEQFF
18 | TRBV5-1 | CASSPNRDRGPPDAEAFF